This record looks at one T cell receptor (beta chain) sequence and its context. The sample is drawn from a study of PD-L1 blockade in urothelial cancer. About the study: Men with urothelial cancer arising in the bladder made up most of the roughly 29 patients. Prior regimens of chemotherapy numbered 0 to 3 per patient. At 3 weeks (second dose) and 6 weeks after starting treatment, blood was analyzed.

TCRdb's table, derived via immunoSEQ multiplex PCR, lists solely in-frame clones and lacks some. The sample lists about 51,000 clones, 70% to 90% occurring once. Germline V gene data show CDR1 as SGHTA and CDR2 as FQGTGA. The CDR3 length is 14 residues. The trim removed 5 bases at V and 3 bases at J, leaving 5 bases unmatched. The input for sequencing was PBMCs, taken around atezolizumab (anti-PD-L1) treatment. This sequence originates from a man between 60 and 75 years old with urothelial cancer. The chain combines TRBV7-3 with TRBJ2-7; TRBD1 matches 9 bases. CDR3 residues: CASSQQGAGYEQYF. CDR3 in DNA: TGTGCCAGCAGCCAACAGGGGGCGGGCTACGAGCAGTACTTC.